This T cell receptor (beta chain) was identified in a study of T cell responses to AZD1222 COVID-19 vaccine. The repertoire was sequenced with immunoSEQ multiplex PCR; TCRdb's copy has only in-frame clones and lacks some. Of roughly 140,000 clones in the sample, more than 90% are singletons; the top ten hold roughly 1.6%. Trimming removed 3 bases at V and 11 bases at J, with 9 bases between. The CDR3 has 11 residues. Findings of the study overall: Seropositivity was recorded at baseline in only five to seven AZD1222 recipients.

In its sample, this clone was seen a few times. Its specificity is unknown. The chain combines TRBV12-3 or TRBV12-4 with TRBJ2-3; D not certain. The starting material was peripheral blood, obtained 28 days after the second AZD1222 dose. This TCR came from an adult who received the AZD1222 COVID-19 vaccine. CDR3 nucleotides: TGTGCCAGCAGTTTTGGCGGAAGGCAGTATTTT. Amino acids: CASSFGGRQYF.